This T cell receptor beta chain emerged from a study of T cell clonotyping in hematopoietic cell transplantation. General observations from the study: At the given depth, recipient repertoires were over 95% de novo clonotypes.

V lost 0 bases and J 4 bases, leaving 14 bases between the germline ends. CDR3 size: 15 residues. Germline CDR1 and CDR2: GTSNPN and SVGIG (reference sequence). Of note for this clone: Its antigen remains unknown.

Data came from immunoSEQ multiplex PCR; TCRdb stores just in-frame clones and leaves some out. This sample has 15,000 to 20,000 clones; approximately 57% occur once, and the top ten carry roughly 10%. The sequencing here drew on PBMCs, taken 30 days after allogeneic stem cell transplant. The TCR was taken from a male patient aged 50 to 59 who had an allogeneic stem cell transplant from an unrelated donor, so T cells may come from the graft donor. Some clones in this sample may be carry-over from other donors' samples. The V gene is TRBV30, the J gene TRBJ2-3, with D hard to call. The CDR3 DNA follows: TGTGCCTGGAGTGTCCGAAGTGTTCGCGCAGATACGCAGTATTTT. The encoded protein is CAWSVRSVRADTQYF.